This T cell receptor beta chain was sequenced during a study of blood T cell repertoires in COVID-19. Looking at the study overall: PBMCs, B-cell-depleted T cells, or T cells were the source of the cDNA or gDNA that made up the material.

Germline V lookup: CDR1 SGDLS, CDR2 YYNGEE. This CDR3 spans 16 amino acids. Germline trimming cut 4 bases from V and 5 bases from J; bases unmatched to any gene: 12. Per the study methods: Estimated nucleated cell counts came from reference gene primer amplification. TCRdb keeps only in-frame clones here, not all; method: immunoSEQ multiplex PCR. V, J and clone size are taken as reported in that table, and D and trimming were inferred from the DNA itself. The sample holds about 200,000 clones, 70% to 90% seen once. This study enrolled people aged roughly 18 to 90 from approximately 24 US geographic areas. Which cohort a participant joined came from the clinical history participants gave.

The chain carries TRBV9 and TRBJ2-3, with TRBD1 matching 8 bases. Specimen: PBMCs or T cells enriched from blood (not recorded which). The source of this sequence is a woman in her 40s with acute COVID-19. In nucleotides, the CDR3 is TGTGCCAGCAGCCCCAGTGCAGGGGGCGCCTTAGATACGCAGTATTTT. This codes for CASSPSAGGALDTQYF.